The next 29 T cell receptor beta chains were all read from a single sample in a study of shared clonotypes between healthy human individuals. TCRdb's copy holds only in-frame clones and misses some; the assay was immunoSEQ multiplex PCR. The data contain about 680,000 clones, about 91% of them seen just once; the ten biggest clones take up nearly 25%. CD45RO-negative CD8 cells positively selected for CCR7 made up the naive population, which excluded terminally differentiated effector memory CD45RA+ cells. The sequenced material came from naive CD8+ T cells sorted from blood. The source of these receptors is a man aged 25 to 40 in good health.

V is TRBV30 and J is TRBJ1-1, with D unresolved. V was pared by 5 bases and J by 5 bases, with 18 bases between. CDR3 size: 14 residues. CDR1 and CDR2 (germline): GTSNPN, SVGIG (reference sequence). CDR3 in DNA: TGTGCCTGGCTGGCAGGATACGGGGTAACTGAAGCTTTCTTT. Amino acid sequence: CAWLAGYGVTEAFF.

V is TRBV16 and J is TRBJ2-1; D not resolved. Germline assignment: CDR1 KGHSY and CDR2 FQNENV. This CDR3 is built from 13 residues. Between the trimmed V and J ends, which lost 0 bases and 7 bases, there was a span of 7 bases. The CDR3 bases are TGTGCCAGCAGCCAATCGAACCAGAATGAGCAGTTCTTC. It is translated as CASSQSNQNEQFF.

V usage is TRBV7-6 and J usage is TRBJ2-1; 15 nucleotides match TRBD2. The germline V gene has CDR1 SGHVS and CDR2 FNYEAQ. Losses at the gene ends were 5 bases for V and 0 bases for J; bases not matched to a gene: 8. The CDR3 length is 19 residues. CDR3 protein: CASSTGLAGGPSSYNEQFF. The CDR3 DNA reads as TGTGCCAGCAGCACAGGACTAGCGGGAGGGCCCAGCTCCTACAATGAGCAGTTCTTC.

This clone was counted at least ten times. Other DNA sequences within the sample encode an identical CDR3. The rearrangement uses TRBV28 and TRBJ2-7, with D hard to call. V lost 5 bases, J lost 2 bases, and 4 bases lay in between. Germline CDR1 and CDR2: MDHEN and SYDVKM. The length of the CDR3 is 11 residues. Written as DNA, the CDR3 is TGTGCCAGCAGTACTACCTACGAGCAGTACTTC. It yields the protein CASSTTYEQYF. Full variable domain (remainder filled in from reference TRBV28 and TRBJ2-7): DVKVTQSSRYLVKRTGEKVFLECVQDMDHENMFWYRQDPGLGLRLIYFSYDVKMKEKGDIPEGYSVSREKKERFSLILESASTNQTSMYLCASSTTYEQYFGPGTRLTVT.

This chain links TRBV7-9 with TRBJ1-5; D is unresolved. The CDR3 extends over 15 amino acids. CDR1 is SEHNR and CDR2 is FQNEAQ in the germline V gene (reference sequence). Deletions cut 6 bases from V and 0 bases from J, with 12 bases between. The CDR3 loop reads CASSNTGDSNQPQHF. The CDR3 nucleotides are TGTGCCAGCAGTAATACGGGAGATAGCAATCAGCCCCAGCATTTT.

The rearrangement joins TRBV15 to TRBJ2-3, with D tentatively TRBD1 (5 bases). The germline V and J ends were trimmed by 0 bases and 2 bases, with 9 bases remaining between them. Looked up from germline, CDR1 is LNHNV and CDR2 is YYDKDF (reference sequence). This CDR3 contains 15 residues. For the CDR3, the DNA is TGTGCCACCAGCAGAGACGACAGAGACACAGATACGCAGTATTTT. Its translation: CATSRDDRDTDTQYF.

V gene TRBV9 combines with J gene TRBJ2-1, with 7 bases matching TRBD1. The CDR3 has 15 residues. The V gene end was trimmed by 3 bases and the J gene end by 0 bases; junction bases not matched to a gene: 3. Germline values: CDR1 SGDLS, CDR2 YYNGEE. CDR3 amino acids: CASSEDRSSYNEQFF. CDR3 bases: TGTGCCAGCAGCGAGGACAGGAGCTCCTACAATGAGCAGTTCTTC.

The table lists this clone with a few counts. The CDR3 region is CASGLQGKDQPQHF. The CDR3 nucleotides read TGTGCTAGTGGTCTACAGGGGAAGGATCAGCCCCAGCATTTT. The chain carries TRBV12-5 and TRBJ1-5; 7 positions match TRBD1. V was clipped by 5 bases and J by 5 bases; unmatched bases: 6. CDR1 LGHNT and CDR2 FRNRAP come from the germline V gene. The CDR3 loop spans 14 amino acids.

The gene calls are TRBV13 and TRBJ2-2; D unresolved. The germline V and J ends were trimmed by 0 bases and 1 base, with 9 bases remaining between them. In germline, CDR1 is PRHDT, CDR2 FYEKMQ (reference sequence). The CDR3 extends over 16 amino acids. CDR3 sequence: CASSLGLGLNTGELFF. In DNA, the CDR3 is TGTGCCAGCAGCTTAGGCCTAGGGTTGAACACCGGGGAGCTGTTTTTT.

This rearrangement joins TRBV21-1 to TRBJ2-7. TRBV21-1 is a documented pseudogene. The CDR3 is 11 amino acids. The CDR3 nucleotides are TGTGCCAGCGGAAGGACGGACCTGGGGAACTTC. It translates to CASGRTDLGNF.

V gene TRBV5-1 combines with J gene TRBJ1-1; D uncertain. Germline-derived CDR1 and CDR2 are SGHRS and YFSETQ. Deletions cut 0 bases from V and 10 bases from J, with 19 bases between. CDR3 length equals 15 residues. This chain's CDR3 is CASSLVAVGTAGAFF. The CDR3 coding sequence is TGCGCCAGCAGCTTGGTAGCAGTTGGAACGGCCGGAGCTTTCTTT.

A note on this clone: At the DNA level, this CDR3 is encoded by other sequences in the same sample as well. This chain connects TRBV9 to TRBJ2-2; no clear D gene. V dropped 0 bases and J dropped 3 bases, with 3 bases sitting between them. Germline CDR1 is SGDLS and CDR2 is YYNGEE. There are 13 residues in the CDR3. The CDR3: CASSVVDTGELFF. The CDR3 DNA reads as TGTGCCAGCAGCGTAGTTGACACCGGGGAGCTGTTTTTT.

V gene TRBV5-1 combines with J gene TRBJ1-1; D remains ambiguous. V was cut by 3 bases and J by 6 bases, with 12 bases left in between. Looked up from germline, CDR1 is SGHRS and CDR2 is YFSETQ. The CDR3 consists of 13 residues. CDR3 in amino acids: CASSSPKGPEAFF. The DNA for the CDR3 is TGCGCCAGCAGCTCCCCGAAAGGGCCTGAAGCTTTCTTT.

The V call is TRBV28, the J call TRBJ2-1, with TRBD1 matching over 10 bases. Per the germline V gene, CDR1 is MDHEN and CDR2 is SYDVKM. The CDR3 length is 15 residues. With 7 bases clipped from V and 7 bases from J, the junction kept 10 bases outside the gene matches. CDR3 nucleotides: TGTGCCAGCACTCGAGGGACAGGGGTCCGAAATGAGCAGTTCTTC. Protein: CASTRGTGVRNEQFF.

This chain joins TRBV25-1 and TRBJ2-7; D is unresolved. With 1 base removed from V and 2 bases from J, the gap between germline ends came to 9 bases. Germline CDR1 reads MGHDK; CDR2 reads SYGVNS. This CDR3 has 14 residues. CDR3 bases: TGTGCCAGCAGTGAATGGGGTTCCCCCTACGAGCAGTACTTC. Translation gives CASSEWGSPYEQYF.

This rearrangement joins TRBV7-9 to TRBJ1-3; 8 bases agree with TRBD1. Germline assignment: CDR1 SEHNR and CDR2 FQNEAQ (reference sequence). This CDR3 region has 19 residues. Losses at the gene ends were 5 bases for V and 0 bases for J; bases not matched to a gene: 15. CDR3 bases: TGTGCCAGCAGCCCAGACAGGGGCACTCACCCAAACTCTGGAAACACCATATATTTT. It encodes CASSPDRGTHPNSGNTIYF.

The chain links TRBV20-1 to TRBJ2-7; perhaps TRBD1 as D (5 bases). Germline V gene sequence: CDR1 DFQATT, CDR2 SNEGSKA (reference sequence). The CDR3 is 11 amino acids. V lost 4 bases and J 5 bases, leaving 9 bases between the germline ends. This CDR3 reads CSATQGHEQYF. In nucleotides, the CDR3 is TGCAGTGCTACCCAGGGTCACGAGCAGTACTTC.

This chain connects TRBV4-2 to TRBJ2-3, with 8 bases lining up with TRBD1. The CDR3 totals 13 residues. The germline CDR1 and CDR2 sequences are LGHNA and YNFKEQ. Unmatched junction bases numbered 1, after V lost 4 bases and J lost 4 bases. The CDR3 sequence: CASSRQGSDTQYF. CDR3 DNA: TGTGCCAGCAGCCGACAGGGGTCAGATACGCAGTATTTT.

The chain uses TRBV6-6 and TRBJ2-5, with 8 bases matching TRBD1. CDR3 length equals 14 residues. The V segment lost 8 bases and the J segment 4 bases; nucleotides outside the gene matches: 9. Germline loops: CDR1 MNHNY, CDR2 SVGAGI (reference sequence). CDR3: CASSADRAAETQYF. Here the CDR3 DNA reads TGTGCCAGCTCCGCGGACAGGGCGGCAGAGACCCAGTACTTC.

V and J are TRBV28 and TRBJ1-4, with TRBD1 matching 8 bases. Germline V gene lookup returns CDR1 MDHEN and CDR2 SYDVKM. The CDR3 totals 16 residues. J gave up 5 bases and V 3 bases, and 8 bases lay outside the gene matches. In DNA, the CDR3 is TGTGCCAGCAGTTTGTCCGACAGGGGTGTCAATGAAAAACTGTTTTTT. Amino acids: CASSLSDRGVNEKLFF. Using reference TRBV28 and TRBJ1-4 for the parts outside the CDR3, the full variable domain is DVKVTQSSRYLVKRTGEKVFLECVQDMDHENMFWYRQDPGLGLRLIYFSYDVKMKEKGDIPEGYSVSREKKERFSLILESASTNQTSMYLCASSLSDRGVNEKLFFGSGTQLSVL.

The gene calls are TRBV10-1 and TRBJ1-1; tentatively, D is TRBD1 (5 bases). The CDR3 covers 12 residues. V lost 3 bases and J 7 bases, leaving 9 bases between the germline ends. Germline-derived CDR1 and CDR2 are WNHNN and SYGVQD (reference sequence). The CDR3 sequence: CASSEWGSEAFF. CDR3 coding DNA: TGCGCCAGCAGTGAATGGGGGAGTGAAGCTTTCTTT.

V usage is TRBV6-6 and J usage is TRBJ1-2; D gene unclear. Germline V gene lookup returns CDR1 MNHNY and CDR2 SVGAGI (reference sequence). This CDR3 is 15 amino acids long. Trimming removed 0 bases at V and 5 bases at J, with 13 bases between. The CDR3, as DNA: TGTGCCAGCAGTTACTCGACGGGGTTGGGGTATGGCTACACCTTC. Its translation is CASSYSTGLGYGYTF.

This clone came up once. The gene calls are TRBV15 and TRBJ2-7; 8 bases agree with TRBD2. With V trimmed by 0 bases and J by 2 bases, 3 bases remained unmatched. CDR1 and CDR2 (germline): LNHNV, YYDKDF (reference sequence). CDR3 length: 15 amino acids. This CDR3 is CATSRDAGLAYEQYF. Here the CDR3 DNA reads TGTGCCACCAGCAGAGATGCGGGACTAGCCTACGAGCAGTACTTC. Drawing the rest from reference TRBV15 and TRBJ2-7, the complete variable domain is DAMVIQNPRYQVTQFGKPVTLSCSQTLNHNVMYWYQQKSSQAPKLLFHYYDKDFNNEADTPDNFQSRRPNTSFCFLDIRSPGLGDTAMYLCATSRDAGLAYEQYFGPGTRLTVT.

The V call is TRBV19, the J call TRBJ2-7; D unresolved. This CDR3 is 14 amino acids long. Germline assignment: CDR1 LNHDA and CDR2 SQIVND (reference sequence). Deletions cut 4 bases from V and 0 bases from J, with 10 bases between. The CDR3 sequence: CASSTMGPSYEQYF. The CDR3 DNA reads TGTGCCAGTAGTACAATGGGTCCCTCCTACGAGCAGTACTTC.

The chain has TRBV27 and TRBJ2-3; 13 nucleotides match TRBD2. CDR1 is MNHEY, CDR2 SMNVEV, per germline (reference sequence). V lost 5 bases and J lost 3; bases outside the gene matches: 5. The length of the CDR3 is 16 residues. CDR3 sequence reads: CASSAGTSGKTDTQYF. The DNA of the CDR3 is TGTGCCAGCAGTGCCGGGACTAGCGGGAAAACAGATACGCAGTATTTT.

V gene TRBV25-1 combines with J gene TRBJ2-4; 12 nucleotides align to TRBD2. CDR3 length: 15 amino acids. Trimming took 3 bases from V and 8 from J; bases not matched to a gene: 5. From germline, CDR1 is MGHDK and CDR2 SYGVNS. This CDR3 reads CASSETSGSGDIQYF. In nucleotides, the CDR3 is TGTGCCAGCAGTGAGACTAGCGGGAGTGGGGACATTCAGTACTTC. Looking up the rest from reference TRBV25-1 and TRBJ2-4 gives the full variable domain: EADIYQTPRYLVIGTGKKITLECSQTMGHDKMYWYQQDPGMELHLIHYSYGVNSTEKGDLSSESTVSRIRTEHFPLTLESARPSHTSQYLCASSETSGSGDIQYFGAGTRLSVL.

This chain connects TRBV27 to TRBJ2-7, with 7 bases identical to TRBD1. Losses at the gene ends were 2 bases for V and 3 bases for J; bases not matched to a gene: 4. Germline lookup yields CDR1 MNHEY and CDR2 SMNVEV (reference sequence). The CDR3 consists of 14 residues. CDR3 sequence reads: CASSLDRVGYEQYF. DNA of the CDR3: TGTGCCAGCAGTTTAGACAGGGTTGGCTACGAGCAGTACTTC.

V gene TRBV29-1 combines with J gene TRBJ2-7; D call uncertain. The CDR3 contains 12 residues. The germline V and J ends were trimmed by 6 bases and 0 bases, with 9 bases remaining between them. Germline V gene sequence: CDR1 SQVTM, CDR2 ANQGSEA. The CDR3: CSVNAGSYEQYF. For the CDR3, the DNA is TGCAGCGTCAACGCCGGCTCCTACGAGCAGTACTTC.

The chain links TRBV27 to TRBJ1-1; maybe TRBD1 (5 bases). Trimming stripped 8 bases from V and 0 bases from J, with 7 bases between. Germline V gene data show CDR1 as MNHEY and CDR2 as SMNVEV (reference sequence). This CDR3 spans 12 amino acids. CDR3 coding DNA: TGTGCCAGCCAGACAGTGAACACTGAAGCTTTCTTT. It encodes CASQTVNTEAFF.